One sample yielded the 7 T cell receptor beta chains listed below, sequenced in a study of T cell clusters in autoimmune cytopenias (dated by TCRdb to between 2017 and 2020). For each sample, TRB amplification used roughly 270 ng of peripheral blood genomic DNA, equal to some 38,000 genome equivalents. For sequencing, an Illumina MiSeq was employed. Multiplex PCR with a touch-down protocol amplified TRB rearrangements, with the TRB-A and TRB-B primer pools combined in a single tube. TCRdb reanalyzed the reads, keeping one entry per CDR3 protein sequence and omitting DNA. This sample's clone table shows about 8,300 distinct CDR3 sequences. The top ten hold 3% to 3.5% of the sample. Sequences were obtained from peripheral blood. The receptors here all came from a human donor with an autoimmune cytopenia or autoimmune hepatitis (not recorded which).

The chain has TRBV6-4 and TRBJ2-5. There are 13 residues in the CDR3. The germline V gene encodes CDR1 MRHNA and CDR2 SNTAGT. CDR3 residues: CASSEGIGATQYF.

Judged by frequency, this clonotype is medium-sized. The chain employs TRBV6-1 and TRBJ1-1. Germline V CDR1 and CDR2: MNHNS, SASEGT. This CDR3 contains 13 residues. CDR3 amino acids: CASSDGGYTEAFF.

J is TRBJ2-3 and V is TRBV5-6; the TCRdb D gene call, TRBD1, has no DNA to confirm it. The germline V gene encodes CDR1 SGHDT and CDR2 YYEEEE. The CDR3 totals 17 residues. The CDR3 region is CASSLATARRGQDTQYF.

This sequence joins TRBV4-3 and TRBJ2-7; TCRdb's D call of TRBD1 is untestable without DNA. Germline CDR1 is LGHNA and CDR2 is YSLEER. The CDR3 extends over 15 amino acids. The CDR3 is CASSQVMTGLIEQYF.

V and J are TRBV7-9 and TRBJ2-2; TCRdb's D call, TRBD1, is unchecked because there is no DNA. The CDR3 is made up of 16 amino acids. The germline V gene encodes CDR1 SEHNR and CDR2 FQNEAQ (reference sequence). CDR3: CARHPLQGEDTGELFF.

This clonotype is called medium-sized (0.01 to 0.1%) based on its frequency. The chain is built from TRBV5-4 and TRBJ2-1; TCRdb's assignment of TRBD1 cannot be checked, as there is no DNA. Germline V gene sequence: CDR1 SGHNT, CDR2 YYREEE (reference sequence). The CDR3 is 14 amino acids. CDR3 loop: CASSSTPNNNEQFF.

This sequence joins TRBV5-1 and TRBJ1-3; TCRdb's D call, TRBD1, is unchecked because there is no DNA. In germline, CDR1 is SGHRS, CDR2 YFSETQ. The CDR3 has 16 residues. Here the CDR3 reads CASSPSLQGPGNTIYF.